These 29 T cell receptor beta chains were sequenced from one sample in a study of PD-1 blockade in mismatch repair-deficient tumors. Profiling relied on immunoSEQ multiplex PCR, and the TCRdb table lists in-frame clones only, not all of them. The table shows 30,000 to 40,000 clones, with 70% to 90% occurring only once. Material: peripheral blood, obtained around 75 weeks after starting pembrolizumab. The receptors stem from an adult with mismatch repair-deficient cancer.

This clone appeared a single time. The J gene is TRBJ2-1, the V gene TRBV19, with TRBD1 as a possible D gene (5 bases). Trimming removed 5 bases at V and 2 bases at J, with 10 bases between. Germline V gene lookup returns CDR1 LNHDA and CDR2 SQIVND (reference sequence). The CDR3 is 14 residues long. This chain's CDR3 is CASSLGPTYNEQFF. CDR3 coding DNA: TGTGCCAGTAGTCTGGGGCCCACCTACAATGAGCAGTTCTTC.

The chain joins TRBV2 to TRBJ2-1; 8 nucleotides align to TRBD1. Germline loops: CDR1 SNHLY, CDR2 FYNNEI. The CDR3 runs to 14 residues. V gave up 3 bases and J gave up 7 bases; unmatched junction bases: 5. The CDR3 DNA is TGTGCCAGCAGTGAGCGGACAGGGATGAATGAGCAGTTCTTC. This gives the protein CASSERTGMNEQFF.

The chain is built from TRBV7-6 and TRBJ2-1; a possible D gene is TRBD2 (5 bases). The V end lost 3 bases, the J end lost 8 bases, and 11 bases lay between the germline ends. This CDR3 is 13 amino acids long. The V gene's germline CDR1 is SGHVS and CDR2 FNYEAQ. The CDR3 region is CASSFRGSDEQFF. The DNA of the CDR3 is TGTGCCAGCAGCTTTCGCGGGTCCGATGAGCAGTTCTTC.

This chain links TRBV28 with TRBJ2-1; 7 bases match TRBD2. The CDR3 loop spans 17 amino acids. Trimming took 3 bases from V and 0 from J; bases not matched to a gene: 8. Germline CDR1 reads MDHEN; CDR2 reads SYDVKM. CDR3 region: CASSLGGGTGSYNEQFF. The CDR3 coding sequence is TGTGCCAGCAGTTTGGGCGGGGGTACGGGCTCCTACAATGAGCAGTTCTTC. The variable domain in full, with the rest retrieved from reference TRBV28 and TRBJ2-1, is DVKVTQSSRYLVKRTGEKVFLECVQDMDHENMFWYRQDPGLGLRLIYFSYDVKMKEKGDIPEGYSVSREKKERFSLILESASTNQTSMYLCASSLGGGTGSYNEQFFGPGTRLTVL.

The chain recombines TRBV5-4 with TRBJ1-2; D not certain. Germline CDR1 and CDR2: SGHNT and YYREEE (reference sequence). The CDR3 totals 12 residues. The V gene lost 5 bases and the J gene lost 8 bases, with 13 bases spanning the gap. CDR3: CASRLGVRGYTF. CDR3 nucleotides: TGTGCCAGCAGGCTGGGTGTCCGGGGCTACACCTTC.

The CDR3 is CASSFVGGPGDTQYF. In DNA, the CDR3 is TGTGCCAGCAGCTTCGTGGGAGGGCCAGGAGATACGCAGTATTTT. This chain joins TRBV7-2 and TRBJ2-3; 7 bases fit TRBD2. The germline V gene has CDR1 SGHTA and CDR2 FQGNSA. J lost 5 bases, V lost 3 bases, and 8 bases had no gene match. The CDR3 sequence is 15 residues long. The full variable domain, in which reference TRBV7-2 and TRBJ2-3 provide the parts outside the CDR3, is GAGVSQSPSNKVTEKGKDVELRCDPISGHTALYWYRQSLGQGLEFLIYFQGNSAPDKSGLPSDRFSAERTGGSVSTLTIQRTQQEDSAVYLCASSFVGGPGDTQYFGPGTRLTVL.

This chain uses TRBV5-1 with TRBJ2-3; TRBD2 matches at 10 bases. Losses at the gene ends were 4 bases for V and 2 bases for J; bases not matched to a gene: 7. Germline V gene sequence: CDR1 SGHRS, CDR2 YFSETQ. The CDR3 contains 16 residues. The CDR3 DNA reads TGCGCCAGCAGCACGCTAGCGGGAGACCCCACAGATACGCAGTATTTT. Its protein is CASSTLAGDPTDTQYF.

The chain uses TRBV11-2 and TRBJ2-2; no definite D call. The CDR3 consists of 15 residues. Trimming removed 3 bases at V and 1 base at J, with 9 bases between. CDR1 SGHAT and CDR2 FQNNGV come from the germline V gene. The CDR3 loop reads CASSFGWGNTGELFF. DNA for the CDR3: TGTGCCAGCAGCTTTGGGTGGGGGAACACCGGGGAGCTGTTTTTT.

The chain recombines TRBV13 with TRBJ2-6, with TRBD1 as a possible D gene (5 bases). Looked up from germline, CDR1 is PRHDT and CDR2 is FYEKMQ (reference sequence). V was shortened by 4 bases and J by 2 bases, with 9 bases between the two germline ends. This CDR3 has 15 residues. Written as DNA, the CDR3 is TGTGCCAGCAGCTCAGGGCCAGCTGGGGCCAACGTCCTGACTTTC. This translates into CASSSGPAGANVLTF.

The DNA of the CDR3 is TGTGCCAGCAGCTTGGCCAACTACAATGAGCAGTTCTTC. It codes for CASSLANYNEQFF. J is TRBJ2-1 and V is TRBV5-6; D remains unclear. V was cut by 0 bases and J by 3 bases, with 4 bases left in between. The CDR3 covers 13 residues. Germline CDR1 SGHDT, CDR2 YYEEEE.

The chain recombines TRBV29-1 with TRBJ2-1; TRBD1 aligns across 9 bases. This CDR3 spans 13 amino acids. CDR1 and CDR2 (germline): SQVTM, ANQGSEA. Germline trimming cut 7 bases from V and 4 bases from J; bases unmatched to any gene: 5. CDR3 DNA sequence: TGCAGCGCCCAGGGGACAGGGTACAATGAGCAGTTCTTC. Protein sequence: CSAQGTGYNEQFF.

This chain connects TRBV19 to TRBJ2-3; unclear D gene. Germline V lookup: CDR1 LNHDA, CDR2 SQIVND (reference sequence). The germline V and J ends were trimmed by 7 bases and 8 bases, with 16 bases remaining between them. CDR3 length equals 13 residues. CDR3 coding DNA: TGTGCCAGTACCGACCCCAACCTCGGTACGCAGTATTTT. Protein product: CASTDPNLGTQYF.

This chain uses TRBV19 with TRBJ2-2; D is perhaps TRBD1 (6 bases). There are 14 residues in the CDR3. Germline-derived CDR1 and CDR2 are LNHDA and SQIVND (reference sequence). The germline V and J ends were trimmed by 3 bases and 4 bases, with 9 bases remaining between them. The CDR3 bases are TGTGCCAGTAGTATGCGACAGGCCACCGGGGAGCTGTTTTTT. This gives the protein CASSMRQATGELFF. Full variable domain (outside the CDR3, taken from reference TRBV19 and TRBJ2-2): DGGITQSPKYLFRKEGQNVTLSCEQNLNHDAMYWYRQDPGQGLRLIYYSQIVNDFQKGDIAEGYSVSREKKESFPLTVTSAQKNPTAFYLCASSMRQATGELFFGEGSRLTVL.

V gene TRBV7-3 combines with J gene TRBJ2-1; D tentatively fits TRBD1 or TRBD2 (5 bases each). Germline CDR1 is SGHTA and CDR2 is FQGTGA. The CDR3 loop spans 13 amino acids. The V gene lost 5 bases and the J gene lost 3 bases, with 8 bases spanning the gap. The CDR3 loop is CASSRGLYNEQFF. CDR3 in DNA: TGTGCCAGCAGCCGGGGCCTCTACAATGAGCAGTTCTTC.

The chain employs TRBV11-3 and TRBJ2-1; D remains ambiguous. Germline CDR1 SGHNT, CDR2 YENEEA. V dropped 0 bases and J dropped 8 bases, with 11 bases sitting between them. There are 14 residues in the CDR3. The CDR3 protein is CASSLDRVRDEQFF. The CDR3 DNA follows: TGTGCCAGCAGCTTAGATCGGGTTAGGGATGAGCAGTTCTTC. Drawing the rest from reference TRBV11-3 and TRBJ2-1, the complete variable domain is EAGVVQSPRYKIIEKKQPVAFWCNPISGHNTLYWYLQNLGQGPELLIRYENEEAVDDSQLPKDRFSAERLKGVDSTLKIQPAELGDSAVYLCASSLDRVRDEQFFGPGTRLTVL.

The V and J genes are TRBV27 and TRBJ1-5; D unresolved. Germline V gene sequence: CDR1 MNHEY, CDR2 SMNVEV (reference sequence). Trimming removed 1 base from V and 4 bases from J, with 8 bases in between. This CDR3 has 14 amino acids. This CDR3 reads CASSLLSGNQPQHF. The CDR3 DNA reads as TGTGCCAGCAGTTTATTGTCAGGAAATCAGCCCCAGCATTTT.

In this sample, this clone turned up once. The V call is TRBV2, the J call TRBJ2-7, with TRBD1 as a possible D gene (5 bases). The germline gives CDR1 SNHLY, CDR2 FYNNEI. The CDR3 length is 15 residues. Trimming stripped 5 bases from V and 0 bases from J, with 14 bases between. As DNA, the CDR3 is TGTGCCAGCAGTATACAGGCCTCGAGCTCCTACGAGCAGTACTTC. It codes for CASSIQASSSYEQYF. The full variable domain, its missing parts supplied by reference TRBV2 and TRBJ2-7, is EPEVTQTPSHQVTQMGQEVILRCVPISNHLYFYWYRQILGQKVEFLVSFYNNEISEKSEIFDDQFSVERPDGSNFTLKIRSTKLEDSAMYFCASSIQASSSYEQYFGPGTRLTVT.

The chain links TRBV6-5 to TRBJ1-1, with TRBD1 as a possible D gene (5 bases). CDR1 is MNHEY and CDR2 is SVGAGI in the germline V gene. This CDR3 is built from 15 residues. Deletions cut 4 bases from V and 6 bases from J, with 18 bases between. CDR3 bases: TGTGCCAGCAGTTTATCATACAGGAAAGGGGCTGAAGCTTTCTTT. Translating it yields CASSLSYRKGAEAFF.

The V gene is TRBV19, the J gene TRBJ2-7; TRBD1 matches at 9 bases. This CDR3 region has 17 residues. From germline, CDR1 is LNHDA and CDR2 SQIVND (reference sequence). Trimming took 1 base from V and 2 from J; bases not matched to a gene: 9. CDR3 protein: CASSIAHGQGQPYEQYF. The CDR3 DNA reads TGTGCCAGTAGTATAGCCCACGGACAGGGGCAGCCCTACGAGCAGTACTTC.

The chain uses TRBV11-2 and TRBJ2-1, with 8 nucleotides matching TRBD1. V shed 5 bases and J 6 bases; nucleotides not matched to a gene: 6. CDR3 size: 14 residues. Germline V lookup: CDR1 SGHAT, CDR2 FQNNGV. CDR3 amino acids: CASSKDRAGNEQFF. CDR3 sequence (DNA): TGTGCCAGCAGCAAGGACAGGGCTGGCAATGAGCAGTTCTTC.

The V gene is TRBV25-1, the J gene TRBJ1-2; 8 bases line up with TRBD1. The CDR3 sequence is 15 residues long. Trimming at V came to 4 bases and at J to 4 bases, leaving 8 bases not matched to a gene. Germline V gives CDR1 MGHDK, CDR2 SYGVNS. The CDR3 nucleotides read TGTGCCAGCAGTGCCGGGACAGGAGATTTCTATGGCTACACCTTC. It yields the protein CASSAGTGDFYGYTF.

The chain carries TRBV6-6 and TRBJ2-2; D remains ambiguous. CDR1 and CDR2 (germline): MNHNY, SVGAGI (reference sequence). V lost 10 bases and J 3 bases, leaving 9 bases between the germline ends. The CDR3 spans 12 residues. The chain's CDR3 is CATHGYTGELFF. Written as DNA, the CDR3 is TGTGCCACCCACGGGTACACCGGGGAGCTGTTTTTT.

The chain uses TRBV9 and TRBJ2-2; D is possibly TRBD1 (5 bases). Deletions cut 3 bases from V and 2 bases from J, with 8 bases between. The CDR3 spans 14 residues. Germline-derived CDR1 and CDR2 are SGDLS and YYNGEE. CDR3 loop: CASSDGHNTGELFF. As DNA, the CDR3 is TGTGCCAGCAGCGACGGACACAACACCGGGGAGCTGTTTTTT.

The rearrangement uses TRBV5-1 and TRBJ2-3, with 7 bases identical to TRBD2. Trimming cost V 4 bases and J 2 bases; bases outside gene matches: 10. Germline loops: CDR1 SGHRS, CDR2 YFSETQ. This CDR3 spans 16 amino acids. CDR3 protein: CASSPVSSGTTDTQYF. In DNA, the CDR3 is TGCGCCAGCAGCCCCGTTTCTAGCGGAACCACAGATACGCAGTATTTT.

This clone turned up a few times. The chain employs TRBV2 and TRBJ1-5; D gene uncertain. The CDR3 contains 13 residues. Trimming took off 4 bases at V and 7 bases at J, with 11 bases between the two ends. CDR1 is SNHLY and CDR2 is FYNNEI in the germline V gene. The DNA of the CDR3 is TGTGCCAGCAGTGGGAGGCCGGAACAGCCCCAGCATTTT. It is translated as CASSGRPEQPQHF.

V and J are TRBV6-5 and TRBJ2-1, with 13 bases aligning to TRBD2. The J segment lost 7 bases and the V segment lost 5 bases, leaving 2 bases of the junction unmatched. CDR3 length equals 14 residues. CDR1 and CDR2 (germline): MNHEY, SVGAGI. The CDR3 region has the DNA TGTGCCAGCAGTACTAGCGGGAGGGGTAATGAGCAGTTCTTC. Residues: CASSTSGRGNEQFF.

This clone was seen a few times. The chain is built from TRBV28 and TRBJ2-6; TRBD1 aligns across 7 bases. The CDR3 is made up of 15 amino acids. V lost 6 bases and J lost 4; bases outside the gene matches: 6. Germline CDR1 reads MDHEN; CDR2 reads SYDVKM. The CDR3 is CASRRQGSGANVLTF. The CDR3 DNA follows: TGTGCCAGCAGAAGACAGGGTTCCGGGGCCAACGTCCTGACTTTC.

The chain is built from TRBV9 and TRBJ2-2; D not resolved. Trimming stripped 0 bases from V and 5 bases from J, with 5 bases between. The germline V gene encodes CDR1 SGDLS and CDR2 YYNGEE. CDR3 length equals 13 residues. The CDR3: CASSVGQTGELFF. Here the CDR3 DNA reads TGTGCCAGCAGCGTAGGCCAGACCGGGGAGCTGTTTTTT.

The chain employs TRBV30 and TRBJ1-1; D remains ambiguous. The CDR3 spans 12 residues. Trimming left V 2 bases short and J 1 base short, with 5 bases between. Looked up from germline, CDR1 is GTSNPN and CDR2 is SVGIG (reference sequence). This CDR3 reads CAWSWRNTEAFF. DNA of the CDR3: TGTGCCTGGAGTTGGAGGAACACTGAAGCTTTCTTT.